Listed here are 6 T cell receptor beta chains from one sample, sequenced in a study of blood T cell repertoires in COVID-19. Method: immunoSEQ multiplex PCR; TCRdb's copy keeps in-frame clones and lacks some. The sample lists about 200,000 clones, less than 90% seen once, with less than 20% in the top ten. The sample consisted of peripheral blood. The source of these receptors is a human donor in a cohort sampled during active COVID-19.

The J gene is TRBJ2-5, the V gene TRBV6-5; 8 bases match TRBD2. Germline V gives CDR1 MNHEY, CDR2 SVGAGI. V dropped 0 bases and J dropped 9; count of bases not matched to a gene: 12. The CDR3 is made up of 16 amino acids. CDR3 bases: TGTGCCAGCAGTTACTCCGAAACTAGCGGAGGGAGGCCCCAGTACTTC. Encoded protein: CASSYSETSGGRPQYF.

The J gene is TRBJ2-3, the V gene TRBV10-3; D might be TRBD2 (6 bases). Germline V gene lookup returns CDR1 ENHRY and CDR2 SYGVKD. The germline V and J ends were trimmed by 8 bases and 7 bases, with 13 bases remaining between them. The CDR3 length is 12 residues. The CDR3 region has the DNA TGTGCCATCGGCGGGGTGGATAATACGCAGTATTTT. It specifies CAIGGVDNTQYF.

In the case of this clone: Other DNA sequences from this sample encode an identical CDR3 as well. The chain joins TRBV19 to TRBJ1-1; 8 nucleotides agree with TRBD1. The CDR3 contains 13 residues. The V and J ends lost 6 bases and 3 bases, in that order; junction bases with no gene match: 3. Germline V gives CDR1 LNHDA, CDR2 SQIVND (reference sequence). DNA for the CDR3: TGTGCCAGTAGCTCGACAGGGGACACTGAAGCTTTCTTT. Encoded protein: CASSSTGDTEAFF.

The sample holds one count of this clone. The rearrangement uses TRBV19 and TRBJ1-2, with D possibly being TRBD1 (6 bases). The CDR3 consists of 15 residues. The germline V and J ends were trimmed by 4 bases and 3 bases, with 15 bases remaining between them. The germline gives CDR1 LNHDA, CDR2 SQIVND (reference sequence). CDR3 nucleotide sequence: TGTGCCAGTAGTACCACCGCCAGGGGAGACTATGGCTACACCTTC. Residues: CASSTTARGDYGYTF.

The chain joins TRBV28 to TRBJ2-3; tentatively, D is TRBD1 (5 bases). The germline CDR1 and CDR2 sequences are MDHEN and SYDVKM. The CDR3 has 15 residues. Trimming took 2 bases from V and 5 from J, leaving 14 bases between them. The CDR3 sequence: CASSLMGPPKDTQYF. The CDR3 DNA reads as TGTGCCAGCAGTTTAATGGGGCCTCCCAAAGATACGCAGTATTTT.

V gene TRBV3-1 (or the pseudogene TRBV3-2) combines with J gene TRBJ1-2; 7 nucleotides match TRBD1. Germline V gene data show CDR1 as LGHDT and CDR2 as YNNKEL (reference sequence). CDR3 length equals 14 residues. Unmatched junction bases numbered 4, after V lost 3 bases and J lost 3 bases. CDR3 protein: CASSHRGKDYGYTF. In DNA, the CDR3 is TGTGCCAGCAGCCACAGGGGGAAGGACTATGGCTACACCTTC.